These 29 T cell receptor beta chains share one sample of origin, sequenced in a study of cytomegalovirus exposure and HLA in healthy donors. PCR involved 60 Vbeta and 13 Jbeta primers. TCRdb's table, derived via immunoSEQ multiplex PCR, lists solely in-frame clones and lacks some. In the table there are 130,000 to 150,000 clones, around 10% of which are singletons. Sequencing was done on a sample of PBMCs. These TCRs come from a male donor in good health and CMV-seronegative.

This clone was seen repeatedly, ten times or more. The chain is built from TRBV5-1 and TRBJ1-1; 9 bases map to TRBD1. Per the germline V gene, CDR1 is SGHRS and CDR2 is YFSETQ. J lost 5 bases, V lost 1 base, and 3 bases had no gene match. The CDR3 has 14 residues. CDR3 sequence (DNA): TGCGCCAGCAGCTTGACAGGGGGCTCGACTGAAGCTTTCTTT. Its protein product is CASSLTGGSTEAFF. The variable domain in full, with the rest retrieved from reference TRBV5-1 and TRBJ1-1, is KAGVTQTPRYLIKTRGQQVTLSCSPISGHRSVSWYQQTPGQGLQFLFEYFSETQRNKGNFPGRFSGRQFSNSRSEMNVSTLELGDSALYLCASSLTGGSTEAFFGQGTRLTVV.

This rearrangement joins TRBV4-3 to TRBJ2-2, with 8 nucleotides matching TRBD2. Looked up from germline, CDR1 is LGHNA and CDR2 is YSLEER. This CDR3 has 17 residues. The junction had 8 bases not matched to a gene; V was cut back by 0 bases and J by 5 bases. The CDR3 DNA sequence: TGCGCCAGCAGCCAAGATAGGGGCGGGAGGATAACCGGGGAGCTGTTTTTT. Protein sequence: CASSQDRGGRITGELFF.

The V call is TRBV25-1, the J call TRBJ2-3; D is uncertain. The CDR3 is 10 amino acids. The germline gives CDR1 MGHDK, CDR2 SYGVNS. V was cut by 8 bases and J by 4 bases, with 4 bases left in between. CDR3 region: CASYSDTQYF. The CDR3 DNA sequence: TGTGCCAGCTACTCAGATACGCAGTATTTT. Supplemented by reference TRBV25-1 and TRBJ2-3, the full variable domain reads EADIYQTPRYLVIGTGKKITLECSQTMGHDKMYWYQQDPGMELHLIHYSYGVNSTEKGDLSSESTVSRIRTEHFPLTLESARPSHTSQYLCASYSDTQYFGPGTRLTVL.

This clone was detected a few times. This chain joins TRBV27 and TRBJ2-1; possibly TRBD1 for D (5 bases). Germline V gene sequence: CDR1 MNHEY, CDR2 SMNVEV (reference sequence). The CDR3 spans 15 residues. The V end was cut by 5 bases, the J end by 0 bases, with 11 bases between. CDR3: CASSLGVSSYNEQFF. Here the CDR3 DNA reads TGTGCCAGCAGTCTAGGGGTGAGCTCCTACAATGAGCAGTTCTTC.

This chain joins TRBV19 and TRBJ2-3; D is unresolved. The germline gives CDR1 LNHDA, CDR2 SQIVND (reference sequence). This CDR3 is built from 13 residues. V gave up 4 bases and J gave up 2 bases, with 7 bases separating them. In nucleotides, the CDR3 is TGTGCCAGTAGTACATTTCCCACAGATACGCAGTATTTT. Translated, it gives CASSTFPTDTQYF.

Only a few counts were recorded for this clone. Its ends do not fully match the called genes, so a read error is possible. The chain is built from TRBV7-9 and TRBJ2-1; TRBD2 aligns across 10 bases. The CDR3 contains 17 residues. Germline-derived CDR1 and CDR2 are SEHNR and FQNEAQ (reference sequence). CDR3 residues: CASSSTLRTSGYNGQFF. The CDR3, as DNA: TGTGCCAGCAGCTCAACCCTGAGGACTAGCGGATACAATGGGCAGTTCTTC.

This clone was counted only a few times. The chain is built from TRBV30 and TRBJ2-7; tentative D call: TRBD2 (6 bases). Germline lookup yields CDR1 GTSNPN and CDR2 SVGIG (reference sequence). V was cut by 0 bases and J by 5 bases, with 17 bases left in between. The CDR3 length is 15 residues. The CDR3 here is CAWSVPRLVHNEQYF. DNA of the CDR3: TGTGCCTGGAGTGTACCTAGACTAGTCCACAACGAGCAGTACTTC.

The table lists this clone with a few counts. The V and J genes are TRBV19 and TRBJ1-1, with D possibly being TRBD1 (6 bases). This CDR3 has 15 amino acids. Trimming removed 5 bases from V and 6 bases from J, with 19 bases in between. The V gene's germline CDR1 is LNHDA and CDR2 SQIVND (reference sequence). CDR3 sequence reads: CASSPGTPVFPEAFF. The CDR3 DNA is TGTGCCAGTAGTCCCGGGACACCGGTCTTCCCTGAAGCTTTCTTT.

In this sample, this clone turned up a few times. The V call is TRBV4-2, the J call TRBJ2-5; D might be TRBD2 (5 bases). The CDR3 extends over 14 amino acids. Germline lookup yields CDR1 LGHNA and CDR2 YNFKEQ. V was pared by 2 bases and J by 3 bases, with 10 bases between. The CDR3 region has the DNA TGTGCCAGCAGCCAATGGTTCGGGGAAGAGACCCAGTACTTC. Amino acid sequence: CASSQWFGEETQYF.

The chain carries TRBV9 and TRBJ1-2; perhaps TRBD1 as D (6 bases). The CDR3 covers 15 residues. Germline V gene data show CDR1 as SGDLS and CDR2 as YYNGEE. Trimming took off 0 bases at V and 2 bases at J, with 11 bases between the two ends. The DNA of the CDR3 is TGTGCCAGCAGCGTAGAACCAGGGGCAAACTATGGCTACACCTTC. This encodes CASSVEPGANYGYTF.

V gene TRBV28 combines with J gene TRBJ1-1; TRBD1 is a possible D gene (6 bases). Trimming left V 7 bases short and J 5 bases short, with 17 bases between. This CDR3 is built from 14 residues. CDR1 is MDHEN and CDR2 is SYDVKM in the germline V gene. The CDR3 here is CASTGGDVRTEAFF. The CDR3 DNA sequence: TGTGCCAGCACTGGGGGCGACGTGAGGACTGAAGCTTTCTTT.

V gene TRBV5-1 combines with J gene TRBJ1-1; D not resolved. Trimming left V 6 bases short and J 2 bases short, with 8 bases between. Looked up from germline, CDR1 is SGHRS and CDR2 is YFSETQ. This CDR3 is 12 amino acids long. The CDR3 nucleotides read TGCGCCAGCACCCGGGAAAACACTGAAGCTTTCTTT. Translated: CASTRENTEAFF.

This clone has a handful of counts. The CDR3 sequence: CASSQDWQNNQPQHF. The CDR3 DNA sequence: TGCGCCAGCAGCCAAGATTGGCAGAACAATCAGCCCCAGCATTTT. This chain joins TRBV4-3 and TRBJ1-5; D gene ambiguous. The V end was cut by 0 bases, the J end by 3 bases, with 9 bases between. The CDR3 loop spans 15 amino acids. The germline V gene encodes CDR1 LGHNA and CDR2 YSLEER.

The sample holds a few counts of this clone. The CDR3: CASSQRQYLTDTQYF. In DNA form, the CDR3 reads TGCGCCAGCAGCCAACGACAGTACCTCACAGATACGCAGTATTTT. The chain has TRBV4-3 and TRBJ2-3, with D possibly matching TRBD1 (5 bases). Per the germline V gene, CDR1 is LGHNA and CDR2 is YSLEER. V was trimmed by 2 bases and J by 2 bases, leaving 11 bases between them. The CDR3 loop spans 15 amino acids.

This clone appeared a few times. This chain connects TRBV9 to TRBJ2-7, with 7 nucleotides matching TRBD1. The V segment lost 3 bases and the J segment 4 bases; nucleotides outside the gene matches: 10. The CDR3 is 15 amino acids. In germline, CDR1 is SGDLS, CDR2 YYNGEE. In DNA form, the CDR3 reads TGTGCCAGCAGCGGAAGAGGGACAGAGCAGTACGAGCAGTACTTC. This gives the protein CASSGRGTEQYEQYF.

The rearrangement joins TRBV7-2 to TRBJ2-1; 9 bases align to TRBD1. This CDR3 spans 11 amino acids. From germline, CDR1 is SGHTA and CDR2 FQGNSA. The V and J ends lost 7 bases and 10 bases, in that order; junction bases with no gene match: 2. This chain's CDR3 is CASTDRGEQFF. Here the CDR3 DNA reads TGTGCCAGCACCGACAGGGGGGAGCAGTTCTTC.

This chain connects TRBV28 to TRBJ2-3; the match to TRBD1 covers 8 bases. The CDR3 extends over 15 amino acids. Germline CDR1 reads MDHEN; CDR2 reads SYDVKM. Trimming removed 6 bases from V and 2 bases from J; junction bases left unmatched: 7. CDR3 coding DNA: TGTGCCAGCAGCCCCCAGGGGGCCGACACAGATACGCAGTATTTT. It is translated as CASSPQGADTDTQYF.

CDR3 in amino acids: CASSLFQGTSTEAFF. The CDR3 DNA reads as TGCGCCAGCAGCTTGTTCCAAGGGACAAGCACTGAAGCTTTCTTT. J is TRBJ1-1 and V is TRBV5-1, with D perhaps TRBD1 (6 bases). This CDR3 comprises 15 residues. Germline values: CDR1 SGHRS, CDR2 YFSETQ. V was trimmed by 1 base and J by 4 bases, leaving 14 bases between them.

V usage is TRBV14 and J usage is TRBJ2-3; TRBD2 matches 8 bases. With 1 base clipped from V and 3 bases from J, the junction kept 6 bases outside the gene matches. Germline V lookup: CDR1 SGHDN, CDR2 FVKESK. The CDR3 extends over 16 amino acids. CDR3 sequence reads: CASSQGTSTGTDTQYF. CDR3 DNA: TGTGCCAGCAGCCAAGGGACTAGCACCGGGACAGATACGCAGTATTTT.

The chain joins TRBV2 to TRBJ2-1; D is ambiguous. This CDR3 is 15 amino acids long. Looked up from germline, CDR1 is SNHLY and CDR2 is FYNNEI. Trimming took 10 bases from V and 3 from J, leaving 19 bases between them. The CDR3 loop reads CATLRSTAGYNEQFF. For the CDR3, the DNA is TGTGCCACCTTACGTTCCACAGCTGGCTACAATGAGCAGTTCTTC.

The genes are TRBV7-9 and TRBJ1-5, with TRBD1 matching over 7 bases. V shed 6 bases, J shed 5 bases, and the junction held 10 bases outside the gene matches. Germline V gene sequence: CDR1 SEHNR, CDR2 FQNEAQ (reference sequence). CDR3 length: 15 amino acids. The CDR3 loop is CASSPTGSLDQPQHF. The CDR3 DNA reads TGTGCCAGCAGTCCGACAGGGAGCCTCGATCAGCCCCAGCATTTT.

The gene calls are TRBV19 and TRBJ2-7, with 8 bases that match TRBD2. The V gene end was trimmed by 6 bases and the J gene end by 4 bases; junction bases not matched to a gene: 11. Germline assignment: CDR1 LNHDA and CDR2 SQIVND (reference sequence). CDR3 length: 15 residues. The CDR3 is CASSPSGSGGYEQYF. In DNA, the CDR3 is TGTGCCAGTAGCCCGAGCGGGAGCGGGGGTTACGAGCAGTACTTC.

J is TRBJ2-5 and V is TRBV4-2, with TRBD2 matching over 7 bases. The CDR3 covers 16 residues. Germline CDR1 is LGHNA and CDR2 is YNFKEQ. Germline trimming cut 0 bases from V and 4 bases from J; bases unmatched to any gene: 8. The CDR3 spells CASSQDAAGLGETQYF. In DNA form, the CDR3 reads TGTGCCAGCAGCCAAGATGCAGCGGGGTTGGGAGAGACCCAGTACTTC.

This clone was found a few times. The chain employs TRBV18 and TRBJ1-2; 9 bases match TRBD1. The V segment lost 3 bases and the J segment 3 bases; nucleotides outside the gene matches: 11. Germline V CDR1 and CDR2: KGHSH, LQKENI. The CDR3 runs 17 residues. The CDR3 region is CASSPQGQGAGDYGYTF. The CDR3 nucleotides are TGTGCCAGCTCACCTCAGGGACAGGGCGCGGGTGACTATGGCTACACCTTC.

This clone turned up a few times. The chain combines TRBV2 with TRBJ2-7; 7 positions agree with TRBD2. With V trimmed by 11 bases and J by 6 bases, 13 bases remained unmatched. CDR1 SNHLY and CDR2 FYNNEI come from the germline V gene. This CDR3 has 13 amino acids. CDR3 sequence reads: CAGGRGGQGEQYF. The CDR3 DNA reads TGTGCCGGAGGACGGGGAGGGCAGGGCGAGCAGTACTTC.

This chain links TRBV5-1 with TRBJ1-1; possible D gene TRBD1, 6 bases. The CDR3 sequence is 15 residues long. Trimming pared 3 bases from V and 3 bases from J, leaving 15 bases between. Germline V gives CDR1 SGHRS, CDR2 YFSETQ. CDR3 sequence reads: CASSSIGGRDTEAFF. CDR3 in DNA: TGCGCCAGCAGCTCAATCGGGGGGCGGGACACTGAAGCTTTCTTT.

This clone was seen a handful of times. The V and J genes are TRBV7-2 and TRBJ2-5, with 12 bases identical to TRBD1. Germline trimming cut 3 bases from V and 5 bases from J; bases unmatched to any gene: 7. The CDR3 spans 16 residues. From germline, CDR1 is SGHTA and CDR2 FQGNSA. CDR3 sequence reads: CASSLPRDRGRETQYF. The CDR3 DNA reads TGTGCCAGCAGCTTGCCCCGGGACAGGGGGCGGGAGACCCAGTACTTC.

V gene TRBV29-1 combines with J gene TRBJ2-5; 10 bases are shared with TRBD1. Near its end, the DNA agrees better with TRBJ2-7, so the J call may be wrong. The CDR3 spans 13 residues. Germline V gene data show CDR1 as SQVTM and CDR2 as ANQGSEA. The CDR3 bases are TGCAGCGTCCCAGGGACAGGGGACTACGAGCAGTACTTC. Residues: CSVPGTGDYEQYF.

The V gene is TRBV27, the J gene TRBJ2-1, with a possible D match to TRBD1 (5 bases). CDR1 MNHEY and CDR2 SMNVEV come from the germline V gene (reference sequence). This CDR3 has 12 amino acids. V lost 5 bases to trimming and J lost 8 bases, with 10 bases between them. The CDR3 nucleotides read TGTGCCAGCAGTCCGCTGGGGCATGAGCAGTTCTTC. Translation gives CASSPLGHEQFF.